The rows below give T cell receptor beta chains drawn from one sample of a study of identical twins. MiXCR, run by TCRdb on the 5' RACE reads, gives a single entry per CDR3 protein. The data show roughly 710,000 distinct CDR3 sequences, around 6.1% seen once. Sequencing was carried out using naive T cells sorted from blood. These TCRs come from a man younger than 35 in good health. The CDR3 runs from the conserved cysteine through the conserved F or W. A D gene is named only where the DNA matches it firmly. A row's size may be missing; if present it is once, few, many or a size class.

D gene,V gene,CDR3 length,clone size,J gene,CDR3 DNA,CDR3 protein
-,TRBV4-1,15,once,TRBJ2-3,TGCGCCAGCAGCCAAAGCCCCCTCGGGGCAGATACGCAGTATTTT,CASSQSPLGADTQYF
-,TRBV5-1,16,-,TRBJ2-6,TGCGCCAGCAGCTTGGAGTTGGGGGCTGGGGCCAACGTCCTGACTTTC,CASSLELGAGANVLTF
TRBD1,TRBV5-1,17,few,TRBJ2-3,TGCGCCAGCAGCACCGGGACAGGGGTACGTGGGGCAGATACGCAGTATTTT,CASSTGTGVRGADTQYF
TRBD2,TRBV11-2,18,many,TRBJ2-1,TGTGCCAGCAGCTCGCGGGTCCTAGCGGGAGGGCAATACAATGAGCAGTTCTTC,CASSSRVLAGGQYNEQFF
TRBD2,TRBV4-3,18,many,TRBJ2-7,TGCGCCAGCAGCCATAGAGCGGGAGACGAGGGAAGCACCTACGAGCAGTACTTC,CASSHRAGDEGSTYEQYF
-,TRBV12-3/TRBV12-4,14,-,TRBJ2-7,TGTGCCAGCAGTTTAGACACAAAAAGCTACGAGCAGTACTTC,CASSLDTKSYEQYF
-,TRBV18,12,many,TRBJ2-1,TGTGCCAGCCACAAGCTGGAGGATGAGCAGTTCTTC,CASHKLEDEQFF
TRBD2,TRBV12-3/TRBV12-4,16,many,TRBJ2-1,TGTGCCAGCAGGCCGGGACTAGCGGCCTCCTACAATGAGCAGTTCTTC,CASRPGLAASYNEQFF
-,TRBV19,17,few,TRBJ1-1,TGTGCCAGTAGTCCTAACAGGGCCAGGATGTTATACACTGAAGCTTTCTTT,CASSPNRARMLYTEAFF
-,TRBV30,15,-,TRBJ2-3,TGTGCCTGGAGTTACGAAAGGATCAGGGGTGATACGCAGTATTTT,CAWSYERIRGDTQYF
-,TRBV5-1,16,many,TRBJ2-1,TGCGCCAGCAGCTTGGAAGGCAGGTTTGAGCACAATGAGCAGTTCTTC,CASSLEGRFEHNEQFF
-,TRBV7-2,12,-,TRBJ2-3,TGTGCCAGCAGCTTAAGGGCAGCGTTCTTGTATTTT,CASSLRAAFLYF
TRBD1,TRBV24-1,18,many,TRBJ2-3,TGTGCCACCAGTGATCCACGAGGACAGGGGATTCGAACAGATACGCAGTATTTT,CATSDPRGQGIRTDTQYF
-,TRBV24-1,13,few,TRBJ2-2,TGTGCCACGACCCAAACGGCCACCGGGGAGCTGTTTTTT,CATTQTATGELFF
-,TRBV5-1,13,few,TRBJ2-1,TGCGCCAGCAGCTTGGCCCAGCAGAACGAGCAGTTCTTC,CASSLAQQNEQFF
-,TRBV10-3,18,many,TRBJ2-6,TGTGCCATCAGTGAGTCTGGGCTCGCCAACTCTGGGGCCAACGTCCTGACTTTC,CAISESGLANSGANVLTF
-,TRBV7-6,14,few,TRBJ2-5,TGTGCCAGCAACGACCTTGGGGGAGGAGAGACCCAGTACTTC,CASNDLGGGETQYF
-,TRBV7-2,12,many,TRBJ2-7,TGTGCCAGCAGCTTAACGGAATACGAGCAGTACTTC,CASSLTEYEQYF
-,TRBV3-1,13,many,TRBJ2-2,TGTGCCAGCAGCAAAGGGGTCACCGGGGAGCTGTTTTTT,CASSKGVTGELFF
TRBD1,TRBV20-1,17,many,TRBJ2-1,TGCAGTGCTAGGAGGGACAGGCTAGGAAGCTCCTACAATGAGCAGTTCTTC,CSARRDRLGSSYNEQFF
-,TRBV12-3/TRBV12-4,17,many,TRBJ2-3,TGTGCCAGCAGTTTAGAGGGGTCTTCTCGGAGCACAGATACGCAGTATTTT,CASSLEGSSRSTDTQYF
-,TRBV20-1,12,many,TRBJ2-5,TGCAGTGCTTCTGTCGGGGCCGAGACCCAGTACTTC,CSASVGAETQYF
-,TRBV19,16,few,TRBJ1-5,TGTGCCAGTAGTATTCTAACAGGGAAGAGCAATCAGCCCCAGCATTTT,CASSILTGKSNQPQHF
-,TRBV20-1,13,-,TRBJ2-7,TGCAGTGCTAGAGACCAGGCCTCCTACGAGCAGTACTTC,CSARDQASYEQYF
-,TRBV6-2/TRBV6-3,14,-,TRBJ2-3,TGTGCCAGCAGCGTCCAGGGTACCACAGATACGCAGTATTTT,CASSVQGTTDTQYF
-,TRBV3-1,14,many,TRBJ1-5,TGTGCCAGCAGCCAAGATCGTTCACATCAGCCCCAGCATTTT,CASSQDRSHQPQHF
TRBD1,TRBV10-2,14,few,TRBJ1-5,TGCGCCAGCAGTGAGCCGAGGGGGCAACAGCCCCAGCATTTT,CASSEPRGQQPQHF
-,TRBV20-1,15,few,TRBJ2-5,TGCAGTGCCGCGAGACTGGGCTCCCCTCAAGAGACCCAGTACTTC,CSAARLGSPQETQYF
TRBD2,TRBV12-3/TRBV12-4,15,many,TRBJ2-1,TGTGCCAGCAGTATCGCTAGCGGGGCATACAATGAGCAGTTCTTC,CASSIASGAYNEQFF
-,TRBV5-1,14,-,TRBJ1-5,TGCGCCAGCAGCAAAGACACAAGCAATCAGCCCCAGCATTTT,CASSKDTSNQPQHF
-,TRBV29-1,13,many,TRBJ2-3,TGCAGCGTTCGACAGGCGTTTACAGATACGCAGTATTTT,CSVRQAFTDTQYF
-,TRBV11-2,16,few,TRBJ1-1,TGTGCCAGCAGCTTAGTCTGGGGCCCAATGAACACTGAAGCTTTCTTT,CASSLVWGPMNTEAFF
-,TRBV6-1,14,-,TRBJ2-5,TGTGCCAGCAGCCCCTGGACTAAACAAGAGACCCAGTACTTC,CASSPWTKQETQYF
-,TRBV5-4,13,many,TRBJ2-1,TGTGCCAGCAGCTTGGCGGGCCGTAATGAGCAGTTCTTC,CASSLAGRNEQFF
TRBD2,TRBV4-2,15,-,TRBJ2-1,TGTGCCAGCAGCCAAGACCCTAGCGGGAGTAACGAGCAGTTCTTC,CASSQDPSGSNEQFF
TRBD1,TRBV29-1,15,-,TRBJ2-5,TGCAGCGTTTACAGGGGATTAGATTTTGGAGAGACCCAGTACTTC,CSVYRGLDFGETQYF
-,TRBV11-1,19,-,TRBJ2-6,TGTGCCAGCAGCCCGCGCAAGACACCATCGACGTCTGGGGCCAACGTCCTGACTTTC,CASSPRKTPSTSGANVLTF
-,TRBV20-1,14,many,TRBJ2-1,TGCAGTGCTGTATGGGAGCTCGGGCACAATGAGCAGTTCTTC,CSAVWELGHNEQFF
TRBD1,TRBV5-1,15,few,TRBJ2-7,TGCGCCAGCAGACCCGGGACAGGCTTTTCCTACGAGCAGTACTTC,CASRPGTGFSYEQYF
-,TRBV20-1,12,few,TRBJ2-7,TGCAGTGCTAGAGATCGGGCAGACAACGAGTACTTC,CSARDRADNEYF
TRBD1,TRBV12-3/TRBV12-4,17,many,TRBJ2-4,TGTGCCAGCAGCGGACAGGGATCGGGGTACCCTAAAAACATTCAGTACTTC,CASSGQGSGYPKNIQYF
-,TRBV2,14,few,TRBJ2-2,TGTGCCAGCAGTGAAGGTCGATACACCGGGGAGCTGTTTTTT,CASSEGRYTGELFF
-,TRBV4-2,17,-,TRBJ2-7,TGTGCCAGCAGCCAAGATCCCTACCAAACGGGTAATTACGAGCAGTACTTC,CASSQDPYQTGNYEQYF
-,TRBV11-2,14,-,TRBJ2-7,TGTGCCAGCAGCTCGATGGAGGTGTCCTACGAGCAGTACTTC,CASSSMEVSYEQYF
-,TRBV12-3/TRBV12-4,13,once,TRBJ2-5,TGTGCCAGCAGAAATGGCGGAACAGAGACCCAGTACTTC,CASRNGGTETQYF
-,TRBV6-5,16,few,TRBJ2-1,TGTGCCAGCAGTTACGTGGCGGCCAACCCCTACAATGAGCAGTTCTTC,CASSYVAANPYNEQFF
-,TRBV30,12,-,TRBJ1-2,TGTGCCTGGAACAGGGTTGACTATGGCTACACCTTC,CAWNRVDYGYTF
-,TRBV10-2,14,-,TRBJ1-1,TGCGCCAGCAGTGAATTTCGGGAGAACACTGAAGCTTTCTTT,CASSEFRENTEAFF
-,TRBV25-1,13,many,TRBJ1-5,TGTGCCAGTGGGGACCTGGGGAATCAGCCCCAGCATTTT,CASGDLGNQPQHF
-,TRBV24-1,13,many,TRBJ2-2,TGTGCCACCAGTGACGAACGTTCCGGGGAGCTGTTTTTT,CATSDERSGELFF
-,TRBV4-3,14,-,TRBJ2-3,TGCGCCAGCAGCCAAGACACAGCATCAGATACGCAGTATTTT,CASSQDTASDTQYF
TRBD2,TRBV3-1,15,many,TRBJ2-1,TGTGCCAGCAGCCAAGCCTCCCTAGCGGTTCATGAGCAGTTCTTC,CASSQASLAVHEQFF
TRBD1,TRBV12-3/TRBV12-4,15,many,TRBJ2-1,TGTGCCAGCAGTTTGGCCGGGACAGGGTTGAATGAGCAGTTCTTC,CASSLAGTGLNEQFF
-,TRBV12-3/TRBV12-4,13,few,TRBJ2-3,TGTGCCAGCAGATCCTTAAACACAGATACGCAGTATTTT,CASRSLNTDTQYF
-,TRBV12-3/TRBV12-4,11,many,TRBJ1-2,TGTGCCAGCAGTTTAGTCGGAAGCTACACCTTC,CASSLVGSYTF
-,TRBV29-1,12,-,TRBJ2-7,TGCAGCGTTGCGGGGAGCGTTTACGAGCAGTACTTC,CSVAGSVYEQYF